Below, 12 T cell receptor beta chains from the same sample are listed, as sequenced in a study of Graves' ophthalmopathy and Graves' hyperthyroidism. The study amplified TCR beta CDR3 regions using RNA transcripts. HTBI primers were used in a first-round RT-PCR, which preceded a second-round multiplex PCR. Each CDR3 protein gets one entry after TCRdb re-called the multiplex PCR reads with MiXCR. The sample consists of over 200,000 distinct CDR3 sequences, around 28% of them appearing once. Sequencing input: peripheral blood. All receptors come from a man in his fifties or sixties with Graves' ophthalmopathy.

This rearrangement joins TRBV7-8 to TRBJ1-1; D gene ambiguous. This CDR3 has 16 residues. The V end was cut by 0 bases, the J end by 1 base, with 12 bases between. Germline CDR1 SGHVS, CDR2 FQNEAQ. The CDR3 reads CASSLASPGGNTEAFF. The CDR3 coding sequence is TGTGCCAGCAGCTTAGCGTCTCCGGGAGGGAACACTGAAGCTTTCTTT. Variable domain in full (rest from reference TRBV7-8 and TRBJ1-1): GAGVSQSPRYKVAKRGQDVALRCDPISGHVSLFWYQQALGQGPEFLTYFQNEAQLDKSGLPSDRFFAERPEGSVSTLKIQRTQQEDSAVYLCASSLASPGGNTEAFFGQGTRLTVV.

This clonotype was picked up many times. This chain connects TRBV20-1 to TRBJ2-2; 12 bases agree with TRBD2. This CDR3 region has 16 residues. The V segment lost 2 bases and the J segment 8 bases; nucleotides outside the gene matches: 9. Germline values: CDR1 DFQATT, CDR2 SNEGSKA (reference sequence). This chain's CDR3 is CSARRGLAGKRGELFF. The CDR3 DNA is TGCAGTGCTAGACGTGGACTAGCGGGAAAAAGGGGGGAGCTGTTTTTT.

This clonotype was observed at least ten times. The chain carries TRBV7-2 and TRBJ1-3; D call uncertain. Germline V gene sequence: CDR1 SGHTA, CDR2 FQGNSA. This CDR3 region has 14 residues. V was shortened by 2 bases and J by 0 bases, with 5 bases between the two germline ends. The CDR3 loop reads CASSLQNSGNTIYF. The DNA for the CDR3 is TGTGCCAGCAGCTTACAAAACTCTGGAAACACCATATATTTT.

This clonotype showed up many times. The J gene is TRBJ2-5, the V gene TRBV2; D remains ambiguous. CDR1 and CDR2 (germline): SNHLY, FYNNEI. The CDR3 loop spans 14 amino acids. V was pared by 5 bases and J by 1 base, with 11 bases between. CDR3 sequence: CASSHSTPQETQYF. The CDR3 coding sequence is TGTGCCAGCAGTCACAGTACCCCCCAAGAGACCCAGTACTTC. Together with reference TRBV2 and TRBJ2-5, the CDR3 gives the full variable domain: EPEVTQTPSHQVTQMGQEVILRCVPISNHLYFYWYRQILGQKVEFLVSFYNNEISEKSEIFDDQFSVERPDGSNFTLKIRSTKLEDSAMYFCASSHSTPQETQYFGPGTRLLVL.

This clonotype was recorded many times. This chain connects TRBV9 to TRBJ2-3; either TRBD1 or TRBD2 may fit D (7 bases each). The CDR3 has 16 amino acids. Germline values: CDR1 SGDLS, CDR2 YYNGEE. Trimming took 4 bases from V and 2 from J, leaving 17 bases between them. DNA for the CDR3: TGTGCCAGCAGCCAGGGGGGAGGGGGAACCACAGATACGCAGTATTTT. This codes for CASSQGGGGTTDTQYF.

This clonotype appeared a single time. This chain uses TRBV4-1 with TRBJ1-2; the D is unclear. CDR3 length: 15 residues. The V gene lost 0 bases and the J gene lost 4 bases, with 12 bases spanning the gap. Germline V gene lookup returns CDR1 MGHRA and CDR2 YSYEKL. Here the CDR3 DNA reads TGCGCCAGCAGCCAAGATGAGGCCCGACCCTATGGCTACACCTTC. Its translation: CASSQDEARPYGYTF.

The sample holds a few counts of this clonotype. This chain connects TRBV6-1 to TRBJ2-5, with a weak D call TRBD1 (5 bases). Trimming took 7 bases from V and 2 from J, leaving 11 bases between them. The CDR3 is made up of 13 amino acids. Looked up from germline, CDR1 is MNHNS and CDR2 is SASEGT. CDR3 in DNA: TGTGCCAGCACCAGGGTGTGGCAAGAGACCCAGTACTTC. Translating it yields CASTRVWQETQYF.

V is TRBV28 and J is TRBJ2-2; 11 bases line up with TRBD2. The CDR3 contains 16 residues. CDR1 and CDR2 from the germline V gene are MDHEN and SYDVKM. Trimming took 5 bases from V and 4 from J; bases not matched to a gene: 6. The CDR3 nucleotides read TGTGCCAGCAGTCCGTCCGGGACTAGCGGCACCGGGGAGCTGTTTTTT. As protein: CASSPSGTSGTGELFF. Filled out from reference TRBV28 and TRBJ2-2, the complete variable domain reads DVKVTQSSRYLVKRTGEKVFLECVQDMDHENMFWYRQDPGLGLRLIYFSYDVKMKEKGDIPEGYSVSREKKERFSLILESASTNQTSMYLCASSPSGTSGTGELFFGEGSRLTVL.

Many counts were recorded for this clonotype. The V call is TRBV29-1, the J call TRBJ2-7, with TRBD1 identical over 9 bases. V lost 6 bases to trimming and J lost 3 bases; unmatched junction nucleotides: 9. This CDR3 comprises 14 residues. Germline V gene data show CDR1 as SQVTM and CDR2 as ANQGSEA. In DNA form, the CDR3 reads TGCAGCGTCGTACACCGGGACAGGGTCTACGAGCAGTACTTC. The encoded protein is CSVVHRDRVYEQYF.

The gene calls are TRBV2 and TRBJ1-6, with D possibly matching TRBD1 (5 bases). From germline, CDR1 is SNHLY and CDR2 FYNNEI. CDR3 size: 15 residues. The ends were cut back, 4 bases at V and 6 bases at J, with 13 bases in the middle. The CDR3 bases are TGTGCCAGCAGTGCCAGGGCGAACCTTAATTCACCCCTCCACTTT. As protein: CASSARANLNSPLHF.

This sequence joins TRBV12-3 or TRBV12-4 and TRBJ2-5; 11 bases agree with TRBD2. The CDR3 is made up of 12 amino acids. Trimming at V came to 2 bases and at J to 13 bases, leaving 3 bases not matched to a gene. The CDR3 protein is CASSLPSGGRYF. The CDR3 DNA reads TGTGCCAGCAGTTTACCTAGCGGGGGGAGGTACTTC.

This clonotype was observed at least ten times. V is TRBV28 and J is TRBJ2-5, with D hard to call. From germline, CDR1 is MDHEN and CDR2 SYDVKM. CDR3 length: 14 amino acids. Trimming took off 7 bases at V and 2 bases at J, with 14 bases between the two ends. This CDR3 reads CASNTPTGQETQYF. CDR3 in DNA: TGTGCCAGCAATACCCCGACTGGGCAAGAGACCCAGTACTTC. The full variable domain, with the rest looked up from reference TRBV28 and TRBJ2-5, is DVKVTQSSRYLVKRTGEKVFLECVQDMDHENMFWYRQDPGLGLRLIYFSYDVKMKEKGDIPEGYSVSREKKERFSLILESASTNQTSMYLCASNTPTGQETQYFGPGTRLLVL.